A single sample is the source of the 2 T cell receptor beta chains below, sequenced in a study of blood T cell repertoires in COVID-19. Sequencing was performed with immunoSEQ multiplex PCR; in TCRdb, only in-frame clones are kept and a portion is missing. The repertoire consists of 120,000 or so clones, with approximately 80% occurring once and the leading ten covering about 15%. Sequencing was done on a sample of peripheral blood. The receptors come from a woman aged 60-70 years with acute or convalescent COVID-19.

In nucleotides, the CDR3 is TGTGCCAGCACAGGGTTAGCGGACTACGAGCAGTACTTC. Encoded protein: CASTGLADYEQYF. V and J are TRBV2 and TRBJ2-7; a weak D match, TRBD2 (6 bases). V was trimmed by 7 bases and J by 3 bases, leaving 13 bases between them. In germline, CDR1 is SNHLY, CDR2 FYNNEI. The CDR3 runs 13 residues. Together with reference TRBV2 and TRBJ2-7, the CDR3 gives the full variable domain: EPEVTQTPSHQVTQMGQEVILRCVPISNHLYFYWYRQILGQKVEFLVSFYNNEISEKSEIFDDQFSVERPDGSNFTLKIRSTKLEDSAMYFCASTGLADYEQYFGPGTRLTVT.

The J gene is TRBJ1-4, the V gene TRBV2, with D tentatively TRBD1 (6 bases). This CDR3 has 15 amino acids. The V gene's germline CDR1 is SNHLY and CDR2 FYNNEI. V was shortened by 6 bases and J by 2 bases, with 13 bases between the two germline ends. CDR3 sequence (DNA): TGTGCCAGCAGGCAAACAGGGTTGACTAATGAAAAACTGTTTTTT. As protein: CASRQTGLTNEKLFF.